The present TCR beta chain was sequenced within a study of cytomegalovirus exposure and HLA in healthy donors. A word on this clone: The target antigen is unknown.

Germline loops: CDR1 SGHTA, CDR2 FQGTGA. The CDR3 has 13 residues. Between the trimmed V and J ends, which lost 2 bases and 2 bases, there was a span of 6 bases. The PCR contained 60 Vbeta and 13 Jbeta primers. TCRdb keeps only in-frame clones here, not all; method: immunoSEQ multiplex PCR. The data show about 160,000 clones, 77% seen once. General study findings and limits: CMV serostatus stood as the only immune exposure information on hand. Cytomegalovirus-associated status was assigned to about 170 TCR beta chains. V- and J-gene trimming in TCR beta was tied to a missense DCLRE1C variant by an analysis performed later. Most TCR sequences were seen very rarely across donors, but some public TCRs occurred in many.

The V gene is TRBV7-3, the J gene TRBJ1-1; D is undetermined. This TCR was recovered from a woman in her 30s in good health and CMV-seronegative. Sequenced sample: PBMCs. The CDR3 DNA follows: TGTGCCAGCAGCTTACATCCCAACACTGAAGCTTTCTTT. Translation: CASSLHPNTEAFF.